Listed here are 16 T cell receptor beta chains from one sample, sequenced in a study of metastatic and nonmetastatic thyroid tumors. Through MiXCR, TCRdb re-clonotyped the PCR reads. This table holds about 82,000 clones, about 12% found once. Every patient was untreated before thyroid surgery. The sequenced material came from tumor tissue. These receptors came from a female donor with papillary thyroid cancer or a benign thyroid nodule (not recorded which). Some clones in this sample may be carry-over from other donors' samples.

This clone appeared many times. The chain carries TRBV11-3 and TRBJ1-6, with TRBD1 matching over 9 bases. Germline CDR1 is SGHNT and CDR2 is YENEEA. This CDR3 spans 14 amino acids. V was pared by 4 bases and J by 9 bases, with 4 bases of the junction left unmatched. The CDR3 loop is CASSSGTGLSPLHF. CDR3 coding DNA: TGTGCCAGCAGCTCCGGGACAGGGCTTTCACCCCTCCACTTT.

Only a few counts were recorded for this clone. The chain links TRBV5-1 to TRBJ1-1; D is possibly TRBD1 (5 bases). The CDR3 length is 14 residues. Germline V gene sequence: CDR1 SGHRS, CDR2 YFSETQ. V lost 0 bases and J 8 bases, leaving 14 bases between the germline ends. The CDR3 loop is CASSLGGDGREAFF. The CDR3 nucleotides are TGCGCCAGCAGCTTGGGTGGGGACGGCCGAGAAGCTTTCTTT.

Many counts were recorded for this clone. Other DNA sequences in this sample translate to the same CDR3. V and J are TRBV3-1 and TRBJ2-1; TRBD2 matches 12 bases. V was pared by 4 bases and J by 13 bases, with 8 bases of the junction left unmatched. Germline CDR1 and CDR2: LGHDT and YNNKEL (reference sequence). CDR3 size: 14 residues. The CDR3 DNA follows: TGTGCCAGCAGCCGACGTACTAGCGGGAGGATACAGTTCTTC. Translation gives CASSRRTSGRIQFF.

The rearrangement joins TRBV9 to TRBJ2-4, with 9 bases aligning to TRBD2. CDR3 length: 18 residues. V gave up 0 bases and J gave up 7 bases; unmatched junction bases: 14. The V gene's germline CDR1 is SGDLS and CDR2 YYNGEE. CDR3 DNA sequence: TGTGCCAGCAGCGTAGATAGTAGCGGGAGTAGAGGGGCGAACATTCAGTACTTC. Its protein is CASSVDSSGSRGANIQYF.

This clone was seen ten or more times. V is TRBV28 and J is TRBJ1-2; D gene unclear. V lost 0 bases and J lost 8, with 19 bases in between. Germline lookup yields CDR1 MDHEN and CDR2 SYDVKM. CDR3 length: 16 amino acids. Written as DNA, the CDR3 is TGTGCCAGCAGTTTATGCCGACTTTTTTGGTGCGGGGGCTACACCTTC. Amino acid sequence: CASSLCRLFWCGGYTF.

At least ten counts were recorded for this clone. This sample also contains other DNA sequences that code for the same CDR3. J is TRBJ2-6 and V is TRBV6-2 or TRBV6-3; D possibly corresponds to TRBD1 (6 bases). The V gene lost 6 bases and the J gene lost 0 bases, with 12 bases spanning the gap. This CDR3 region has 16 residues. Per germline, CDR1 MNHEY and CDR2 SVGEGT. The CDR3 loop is CASSPGHLSGANVLTF. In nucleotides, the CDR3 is TGTGCCAGCAGCCCGGGACACCTCTCTGGGGCCAACGTCCTGACTTTC.

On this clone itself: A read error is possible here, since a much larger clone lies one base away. CDR3 DNA sequence: TGCGCCAGCAGCCGCTCAGCCAGCCAAGATACCCAGTACTTC. Translated, it gives CASSRSASQDTQYF. The chain is built from TRBV5-1 and TRBJ2-5; no firm D call. Germline-derived CDR1 and CDR2 are SGHRS and YFSETQ. The CDR3 consists of 14 residues. The entire variable domain, with the rest obtained from reference TRBV5-1 and TRBJ2-5, is as follows: KAGVTQTPRYLIKTRGQQVTLSCSPISGHRSVSWYQQTPGQGLQFLFEYFSETQRNKGNFPGRFSGRQFSNSRSEMNVSTLELGDSALYLCASSRSASQDTQYFGPGTRLLVL.

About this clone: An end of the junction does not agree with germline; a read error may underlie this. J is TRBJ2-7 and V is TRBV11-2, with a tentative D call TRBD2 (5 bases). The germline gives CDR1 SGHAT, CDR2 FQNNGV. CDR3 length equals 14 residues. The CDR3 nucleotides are TGTGCCAGCATCTTAGAACGGGATGGCTACGAGCAGTACTTC. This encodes CASILERDGYEQYF.

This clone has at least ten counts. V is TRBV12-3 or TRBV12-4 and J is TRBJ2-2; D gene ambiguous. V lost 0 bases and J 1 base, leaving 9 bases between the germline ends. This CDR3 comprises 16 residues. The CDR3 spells CASSLALSVNTGELFF. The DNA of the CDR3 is TGTGCCAGCAGTTTAGCGTTAAGCGTGAACACCGGGGAGCTGTTTTTT.

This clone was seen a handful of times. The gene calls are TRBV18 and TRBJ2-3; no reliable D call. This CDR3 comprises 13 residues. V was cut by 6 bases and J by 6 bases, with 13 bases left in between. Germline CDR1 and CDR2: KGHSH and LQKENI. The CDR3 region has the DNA TGTGCCAGCTCTCAATCGTACCAGGATACGCAGTATTTT. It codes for CASSQSYQDTQYF.

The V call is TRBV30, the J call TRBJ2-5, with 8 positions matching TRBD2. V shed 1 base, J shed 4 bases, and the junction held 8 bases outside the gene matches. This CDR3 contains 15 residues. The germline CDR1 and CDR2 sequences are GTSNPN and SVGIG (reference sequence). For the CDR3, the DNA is TGTGCCTGGAGTGCAGGGACTAGTCTTCGAGAGACCCAGTACTTC. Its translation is CAWSAGTSLRETQYF.

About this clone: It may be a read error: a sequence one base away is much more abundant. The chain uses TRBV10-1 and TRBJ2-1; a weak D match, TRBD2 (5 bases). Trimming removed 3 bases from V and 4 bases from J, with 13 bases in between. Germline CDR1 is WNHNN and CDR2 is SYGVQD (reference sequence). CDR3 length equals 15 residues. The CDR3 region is CASSERGIAYNEQFF. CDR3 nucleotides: TGCGCCAGCAGTGAAAGAGGGATCGCATACAATGAGCAGTTCTTC.

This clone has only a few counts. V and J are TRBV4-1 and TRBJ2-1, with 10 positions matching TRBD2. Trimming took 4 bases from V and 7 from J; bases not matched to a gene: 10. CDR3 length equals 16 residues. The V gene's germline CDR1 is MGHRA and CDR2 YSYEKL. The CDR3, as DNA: TGCGCCAGCAGCCGCTTCCTAGCGGGAGATAGGAATGAGCAGTTCTTC. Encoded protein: CASSRFLAGDRNEQFF.

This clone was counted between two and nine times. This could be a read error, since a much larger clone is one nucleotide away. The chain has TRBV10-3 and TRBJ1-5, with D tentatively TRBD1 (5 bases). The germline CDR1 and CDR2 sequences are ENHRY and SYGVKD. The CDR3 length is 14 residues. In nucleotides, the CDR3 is TGTGCCACCAGTCCCGGGACGGCAGATTGGCCCCAGCATTTT. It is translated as CATSPGTADWPQHF.

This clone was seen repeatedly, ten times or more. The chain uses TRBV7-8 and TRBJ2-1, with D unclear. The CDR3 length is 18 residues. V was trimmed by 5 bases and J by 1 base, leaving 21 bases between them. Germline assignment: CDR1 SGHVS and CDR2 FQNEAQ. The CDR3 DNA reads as TGTGCCAGCAGCCTCCAACCCTTTGTTGTGGTATCCTACAATGAGCAGTTCTTC. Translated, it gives CASSLQPFVVVSYNEQFF.

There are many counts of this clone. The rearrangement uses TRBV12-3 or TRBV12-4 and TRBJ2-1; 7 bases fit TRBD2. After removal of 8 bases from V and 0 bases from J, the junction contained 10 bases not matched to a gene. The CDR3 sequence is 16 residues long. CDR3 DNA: TGTGCCAGCTCTCGGCGCGGGGGAACCTCCTACAATGAGCAGTTCTTC. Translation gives CASSRRGGTSYNEQFF.